The rows below give T cell receptor beta chains drawn from one sample of a study of human T cells and chemical hapten exposure. TCRdb re-derived calls from the RACE reads in MiXCR, one entry per CDR3 protein. The table has 69,000 or so distinct CDR3 sequences, about a tenth seen once. The input for sequencing was whole blood, taken in connection with sensitization to the hapten diphenylcyclopropenone (DPC). These receptors originate from a woman aged 45-59 years with alopecia areata. Some clones in this sample may be carry-over from other donors' samples. Both conserved end residues are part of each CDR3. The order of the fields is clone size, D gene, V gene, J gene, CDR3 DNA, CDR3 protein. D genes are given only for firm matches. The listing skips clone size in some rows; elsewhere it reads once, few, many or a size class.

many,.,TRBV30,TRBJ2-5,TGTGCCTGGAGTGTTAAAGAGACCCAGTACTTC,CAWSVKETQYF
few,.,TRBV20-1,TRBJ1-2,TGCAGTGCAACAAGGCCGACAGAAAATGGCTACACCTTC,CSATRPTENGYTF
many,.,TRBV4-1,TRBJ1-6,TGCGCCAGCAGCCAAGAACCCGCAGGCGGCGACGAACCCCTCCACTTT,CASSQEPAGGDEPLHF
.,.,TRBV10-1,TRBJ2-7,TGCGCCAGCGGACCGGGAGACGGGGGCGAGCAGTACTTC,CASGPGDGGEQYF
.,.,TRBV7-2,TRBJ2-3,TGTGCCAGCAGTCATAATCGCGGCGGGACCAAAGGGGGTTCCGGCACAGATACGCAGTATTTT,CASSHNRGGTKGGSGTDTQYF
.,.,TRBV11-2,TRBJ2-7,TGTGCCAGCAGCTTGGGGCCGAACCCTTACGAGCAGTACTTC,CASSLGPNPYEQYF
many,.,TRBV29-1,TRBJ1-5,TGCAGCGTTGTGGTAGGTTCTGGGAATCAGCCCCAGCATTTT,CSVVVGSGNQPQHF
many,.,TRBV29-1,TRBJ1-2,TGCAGCGTTGAATCCCCTAAGTCAGGGGCGCCTTCCTATGGCTACACCTTC,CSVESPKSGAPSYGYTF
.,.,TRBV7-2,TRBJ1-4,TGTGCCAGTTCAGACAGACCTAATGAAAAACTGTTTTTT,CASSDRPNEKLFF
many,TRBD1,TRBV13,TRBJ2-3,TGTGCCAGCAGCTTCCTCCTCGGACAGGGCGAATATCTAGATACGCAGTATTTT,CASSFLLGQGEYLDTQYF
.,TRBD1,TRBV18,TRBJ2-3,TGTGCCAGCTCCCAACAGGGGGCCTTTGCCACAGATACGCAGTATTTT,CASSQQGAFATDTQYF
many,.,TRBV29-1,TRBJ2-5,TGCAGCGTTCCCCCGACCGGACGTCAAGAGACCCAGTACTTC,CSVPPTGRQETQYF
few,.,TRBV9,TRBJ1-2,TGTGCCAGCCGGAGATTCAACTATGGCTACACCTTC,CASRRFNYGYTF
few,.,TRBV5-1,TRBJ2-5,TGCGCCAGCAGCTTGACGGGACTTCTGCTCGAGACCCAGTACTTC,CASSLTGLLLETQYF
few,.,TRBV20-1,TRBJ1-5,TGCAGTGCTAGAGAGGCGGTGAATAGCAATCAGCCCCAGCATTTT,CSAREAVNSNQPQHF
many,TRBD1,TRBV7-9,TRBJ2-3,TGTGCCAGCGCAGGGACAGGGGGCGTTATCGATACGCAGTATTTT,CASAGTGGVIDTQYF
many,.,TRBV6-1,TRBJ2-2,TGTGCCAGCACCCCCTGGTCCTTCACCGGGGAGCTGTTTTTT,CASTPWSFTGELFF
.,.,TRBV6-1,TRBJ2-1,TGTGCCAGCAGCGTCGGGTGGAGCTCCTACAATGAGCAGTTCTTC,CASSVGWSSYNEQFF
few,.,TRBV7-8,TRBJ2-3,TGTGCCAGCAGCCTAGGACTGCCACGCACAGATACGCAGTATTTT,CASSLGLPRTDTQYF
many,.,TRBV12-5,TRBJ1-5,TGTGCTAGTGGTTTGGTATCGACAGACCCCCTTATAGGAAGCAATCAGCCCCAGCATTTT,CASGLVSTDPLIGSNQPQHF
many,.,TRBV6-6,TRBJ1-3,TGTGCCAGCAGTTACGAGGGGAGCACCATATATTTT,CASSYEGSTIYF
many,TRBD1,TRBV10-3,TRBJ1-2,TGTGCCATCAGTGAGGCGCCTGCATCGGGACAGCTCTATGGCTACACCTTC,CAISEAPASGQLYGYTF
many,.,TRBV18,TRBJ2-7,TGTGCCAGCTCATCAAGTAGGCAGGGGAATGTCGAGCAGTACTTC,CASSSSRQGNVEQYF
many,.,TRBV20-1,TRBJ2-7,TGCAGTGCTAGAGATCTAACGGGACGTACCTACGAGCAGTACTTC,CSARDLTGRTYEQYF
many,TRBD2,TRBV20-1,TRBJ2-5,TGCAGTGCCCCGACTAGCGGCCTGGAGACCCAGTACTTC,CSAPTSGLETQYF
many,TRBD2,TRBV7-2,TRBJ2-1,TGTGCCAGCAGCTTAGGAGGACTAGCGGGAGTGGATGAGCAGTTCTTC,CASSLGGLAGVDEQFF
many,TRBD1,TRBV5-1,TRBJ1-1,TGCGCCAGCAGCTTGGAGAGGGAGGACAGGTTGTGGGACAACACTGAAGCTTTCTTT,CASSLEREDRLWDNTEAFF
.,.,TRBV2,TRBJ2-3,TGTGCCAGCAGCGAACAGGATGTGCGGTATTTT,CASSEQDVRYF
few,.,TRBV4-2,TRBJ2-7,TGTGCCAGCAGCCAAGTCATAGGTCCAGGAGGGTCCGAGCAGTACTTC,CASSQVIGPGGSEQYF
.,.,TRBV20-1,TRBJ1-1,TGCAGTGCTAGAGGATACACTGGGACCATAGGACGGAACACTGAAGCTTTCTTT,CSARGYTGTIGRNTEAFF
many,TRBD1,TRBV20-1,TRBJ2-7,TGCAGTGCTAGAGATCCAGGGGGCACGGCGGGCTTCGAGCAGTACTTC,CSARDPGGTAGFEQYF
many,.,TRBV2,TRBJ2-7,TGTGCCAGCAGTGAATTTCCAGGTTCCTACGAGCAGTACTTC,CASSEFPGSYEQYF
many,.,TRBV12-3/TRBV12-4,TRBJ1-2,TGTGCCAGCAGTACCCGAGGAAGCAAGGCACCCTATGGCTACACCTTC,CASSTRGSKAPYGYTF
many,.,TRBV30,TRBJ1-1,TGTGCCTGGGGGGGCCTCCCGGGAGCTTTCTTT,CAWGGLPGAFF
many,.,TRBV29-1,TRBJ2-3,TGCAGCGTTGAAATGAGGTCTCCTAGGCCAGATACGCAGTATTTT,CSVEMRSPRPDTQYF
few,.,TRBV4-1,TRBJ1-5,TGCGCCAGCAGCCAAGGACAGTTTGGCAATCAGCCCCAGCATTTT,CASSQGQFGNQPQHF
many,.,TRBV12-3/TRBV12-4,TRBJ1-1,TGTGCCAGCAGCTATCGGGGAGGATGGAACACTGAAGCTTTCTTT,CASSYRGGWNTEAFF
few,.,TRBV11-2,TRBJ2-7,TGTGCCAGCACCACACCGGGGTCTCCCTACGAGCAGTACTTC,CASTTPGSPYEQYF
many,.,TRBV5-5,TRBJ1-6,TGTGCCAGCAGCCGGAGGACCATGGGGGGAAGCTCCTATAATTCACCCCTCCACTTT,CASSRRTMGGSSYNSPLHF
many,.,TRBV11-2,TRBJ2-1,TGTGCCAGCAGCTTAATGGGTGAGCAGTTCTTC,CASSLMGEQFF
.,.,TRBV11-3,TRBJ1-1,TGTGCCAGCACCCCAAAGACTGTGAGCACTGAAGCTTTCTTT,CASTPKTVSTEAFF
many,TRBD1,TRBV2,TRBJ2-1,TGTGCCAGCAGTCAGGACAGGGGACCCTACAATGAGCAGTTCTTC,CASSQDRGPYNEQFF
few,TRBD2,TRBV29-1,TRBJ2-7,TGCAGCGTTGAAGTTGCTAGCGGTTACGAGCAGTACTTC,CSVEVASGYEQYF
.,TRBD2,TRBV12-3/TRBV12-4,TRBJ2-3,TGTGCCACCAGGGTAGCGGGAGGGACAGATACGCAGTATTTT,CATRVAGGTDTQYF
few,.,TRBV3-1,TRBJ1-1,TGTGCCAGCAGACGGGGAGGGGTGGACACTGAAGCTTTCTTT,CASRRGGVDTEAFF
.,.,TRBV29-1,TRBJ2-7,TGCAGCGTTGAAAAGCCAGTCGGGGGCGAGCAGTACTTC,CSVEKPVGGEQYF